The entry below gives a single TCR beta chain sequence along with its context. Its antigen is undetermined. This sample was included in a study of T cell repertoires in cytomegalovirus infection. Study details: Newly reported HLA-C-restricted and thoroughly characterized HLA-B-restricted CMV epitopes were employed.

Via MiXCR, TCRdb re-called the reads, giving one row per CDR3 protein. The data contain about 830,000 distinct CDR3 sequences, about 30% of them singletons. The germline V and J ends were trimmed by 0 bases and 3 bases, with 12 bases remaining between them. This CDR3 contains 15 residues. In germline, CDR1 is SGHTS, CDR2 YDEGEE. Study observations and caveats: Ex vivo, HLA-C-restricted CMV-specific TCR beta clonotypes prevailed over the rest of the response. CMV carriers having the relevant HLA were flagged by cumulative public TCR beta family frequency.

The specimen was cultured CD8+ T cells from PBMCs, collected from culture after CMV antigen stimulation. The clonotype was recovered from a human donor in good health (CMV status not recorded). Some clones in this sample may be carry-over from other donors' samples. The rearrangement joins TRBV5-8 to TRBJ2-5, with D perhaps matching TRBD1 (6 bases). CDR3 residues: CASSLGWGPEETQYF. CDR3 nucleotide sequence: TGTGCCAGCAGCTTGGGTTGGGGGCCGGAAGAGACCCAGTACTTC.